The present T cell receptor beta chain was sequenced within a study of Graves' ophthalmopathy and Graves' hyperthyroidism (dated 2018 in TCRdb). For context, the study as a whole: Peripheral blood was collected at initial diagnosis, prior to any treatment. The study used TCR beta repertoire signatures to distinguish Graves' ophthalmopathy from Graves' hyperthyroidism and to predict progression to ophthalmopathy. In total, over 130 blood samples were TCR-sequenced: 40 to 45 ophthalmopathy, under 80 hyperthyroidism and some 17 hyperthyroidism-to-ophthalmopathy patients. To explore V-J signatures that distinguish ophthalmopathy from hyperthyroidism, a discovery set of more than 90 patients was enrolled, made up of 40 to 45 with ophthalmopathy and 57 with stable hyperthyroidism. An independent validation cohort was composed of 18 hyperthyroidism patients and 17 patients who later progressed from hyperthyroidism to ophthalmopathy. In a handful of hyperthyroidism patients, the T-cell repertoire of thyroid tissue was compared with the T-cell repertoire of blood. Following sample collection, hyperthyroidism patients were given methimazole at a starting dose of 30 mg daily, and ophthalmopathy patients were given high-dose intravenous methylprednisolone. The 75 to 100 discovery patients were randomly split 7:3 into training and test sets. The investigation overall reported the following: In validation, the model predicted ophthalmopathy progression with less than 71% sensitivity and roughly 72% specificity; 12 predicted patients were CT-confirmed with GO in a median of roughly 6.8 months. Among expanded thyroid clonotypes with frequency above 0.001, most also showed up in blood, which suggests that blood repertoires may reflect the thyroid immune response. Sample size was not statistically predetermined, and group allocation was not concealed from the investigators. Ophthalmopathy was separated from stable hyperthyroidism by the 13-signature model with about 89% sensitivity and 81% to 83% specificity in cross-validation and with 80%/75% in the test set.

For repertoire sequencing, TCR beta CDR3 regions were amplified from RNA transcripts. The first round of RT-PCR was done with HTBI primers and the Qiagen OneStep RT-PCR kit, and was followed by a second round of multiplex PCR, then size selection and purification. Libraries were sequenced on an Illumina HiSeq2000 using paired-end 100 bp reads. The authors processed their data as follows. SOAPnuke was used to process the reads, throwing out any read that had adapters, had uncalled bases, had a mean Phred below 15, or lacked an exact constant-primer or identifier match. COPE v1.2.5 was used to merge high-quality paired reads. Each unique nucleotide sequence was defined as a clonotype, and clonotypes were aligned to IMGT TRB V, D and J references with MiTCR v1.1. The analysis was limited to V-J combinations with a frequency above 0.0001, which together covered 99% to 99.2% of the repertoires. For each V-J combination, a TCR clonal expansion and chaos score was defined as F50 clonal expansion divided by the chaos observed in the TCRdist matrix. Welch's t-statistics and random forest were used to reduce features to about 14 V-J combinations, which were fed into a naive Bayes classifier. Thyroid-blood repertoire similarity was quantified with the Morisita-Horn index. The raw public data were reprocessed by TCRdb itself: fastp quality trimming at Q25, MiXCR clonotype calling, in-frame beta chains only. Identical CDR3 protein sequences are pooled into one entry, listed with their most common genes and DNA. The V and J calls were not made by the authors but by TCRdb's processing. Within this sample are roughly 480,000 distinct CDR3 sequences, with approximately 14% of them counted one time only. Over 7.5% of the sample belongs to the ten largest clones.

The sample holds many counts of this clonotype. Its recognized antigen is unknown. The record has no base qualities; no much larger clone is one base away. Ophthalmopathy patients were characterized by moderately to severely active disease, a Clinical Activity Score of at least 3, a NOSPECS grade of at least 4, and a disease duration under 3 months. Patients with other autoimmune diseases, uncontrolled infections, pregnancy or lactation were excluded. Diagnosis was based on clinical symptoms, serum thyroxine, TRAb, thyroid ultrasound and orbital computed tomography. Ficoll-Paque density gradient centrifugation was used to isolate PBMCs from approximately 10 ml of fresh peripheral blood. Total RNA was extracted with Trizol reagent and quality-checked on an Agilent 2100 Bioanalyzer. V is shortened by 1 base, J by 2 bases, and the region joining them spans 8 bases. CDR1 and CDR2 were assigned from the germline V gene as SGHVS and FNYEAQ. The CDR3 goes from the cysteine to the phenylalanine over 14 residues. Just the 42-base CDR3 DNA is kept, in frame starting at base 1.

The clonotype was recovered from a woman in her 30s with Graves' ophthalmopathy. Donor details come from another sample of the same person, matched by shared clones. The sequenced sample was blood. The chain is made from TRBV7-6 and TRBJ2-5, with the D gene call left open. The nucleotide sequence reads as follows: TGTGCCAGCAGCTTAGGCAGTGTACAAGAGACCCAGTACTTC. This encodes CASSLGSVQETQYF.